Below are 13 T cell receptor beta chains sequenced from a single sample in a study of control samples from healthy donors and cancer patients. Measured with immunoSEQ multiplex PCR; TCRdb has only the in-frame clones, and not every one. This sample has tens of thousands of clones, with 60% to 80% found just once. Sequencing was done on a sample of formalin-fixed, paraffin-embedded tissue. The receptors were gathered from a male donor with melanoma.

The CDR3 nucleotides read TGTGCCAGCAGCTTATGGGTAGCGGGAGACTCAGATACGCAGTATTTT. Protein sequence: CASSLWVAGDSDTQYF. The chain couples TRBV5-4 to TRBJ2-3; 9 nucleotides agree with TRBD2. CDR3 length: 16 amino acids. Germline-derived CDR1 and CDR2 are SGHNT and YYREEE (reference sequence). The junction had 8 bases not matched to a gene; V was cut back by 2 bases and J by 4 bases.

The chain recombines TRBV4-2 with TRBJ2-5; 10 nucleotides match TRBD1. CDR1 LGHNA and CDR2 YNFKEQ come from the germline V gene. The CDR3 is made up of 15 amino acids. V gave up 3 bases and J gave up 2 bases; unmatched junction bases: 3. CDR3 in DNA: TGTGCCAGCAGCCACCCGGGACAGGGGCAAGAGACCCAGTACTTC. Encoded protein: CASSHPGQGQETQYF.

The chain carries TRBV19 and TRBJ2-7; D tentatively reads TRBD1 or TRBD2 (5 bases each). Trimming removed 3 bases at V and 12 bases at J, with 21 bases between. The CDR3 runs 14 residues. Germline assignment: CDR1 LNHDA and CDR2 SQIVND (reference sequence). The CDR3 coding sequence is TGTGCCAGTAGTATTCCGTCAGGAGTACCGGGGACGTACTTC. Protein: CASSIPSGVPGTYF.

The CDR3 DNA sequence: TGTGCCAGCAGTTACTCGAATCTGGTGGACAAAAACATTCAGTACTTC. Its protein product is CASSYSNLVDKNIQYF. The genes are TRBV6-5 and TRBJ2-4; D is ambiguous. This CDR3 is 16 amino acids long. The V end lost 0 bases, the J end lost 3 bases, and 12 bases lay between the germline ends. CDR1 MNHEY and CDR2 SVGAGI come from the germline V gene.

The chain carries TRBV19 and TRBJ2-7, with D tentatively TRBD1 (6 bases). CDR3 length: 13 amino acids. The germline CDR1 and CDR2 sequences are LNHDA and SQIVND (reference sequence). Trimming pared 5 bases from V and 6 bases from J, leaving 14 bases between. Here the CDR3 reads CASSSHRASEQYF. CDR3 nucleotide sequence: TGTGCCAGTAGTTCCCACAGGGCTAGCGAGCAGTACTTC.

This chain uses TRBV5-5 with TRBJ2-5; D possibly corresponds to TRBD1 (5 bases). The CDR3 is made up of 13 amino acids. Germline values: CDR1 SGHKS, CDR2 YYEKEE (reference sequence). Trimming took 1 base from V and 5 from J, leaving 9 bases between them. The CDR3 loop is CASSLPGKETQYF. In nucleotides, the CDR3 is TGTGCCAGCAGCTTGCCAGGGAAGGAGACCCAGTACTTC.

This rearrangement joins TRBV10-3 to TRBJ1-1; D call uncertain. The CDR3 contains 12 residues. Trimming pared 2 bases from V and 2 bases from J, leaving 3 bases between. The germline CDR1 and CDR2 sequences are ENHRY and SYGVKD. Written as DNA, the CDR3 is TGTGCCATCAGTGAGGCCAACACTGAAGCTTTCTTT. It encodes CAISEANTEAFF.

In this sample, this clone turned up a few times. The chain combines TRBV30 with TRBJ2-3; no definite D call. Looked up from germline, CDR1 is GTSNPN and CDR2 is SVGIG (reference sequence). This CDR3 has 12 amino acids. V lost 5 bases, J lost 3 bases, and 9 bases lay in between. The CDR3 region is CAWGARTDTQYF. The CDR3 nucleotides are TGTGCCTGGGGAGCAAGAACAGATACGCAGTATTTT.

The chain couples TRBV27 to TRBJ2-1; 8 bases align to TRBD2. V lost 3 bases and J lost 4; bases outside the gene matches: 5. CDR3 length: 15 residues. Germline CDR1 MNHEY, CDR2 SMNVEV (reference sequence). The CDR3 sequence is CASSLGASGYNEQFF. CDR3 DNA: TGTGCCAGCAGTTTGGGAGCTAGCGGGTACAATGAGCAGTTCTTC.

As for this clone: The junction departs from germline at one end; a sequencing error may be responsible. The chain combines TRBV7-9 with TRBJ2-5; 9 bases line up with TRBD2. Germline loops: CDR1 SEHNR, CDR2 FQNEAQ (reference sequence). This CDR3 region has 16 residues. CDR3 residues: CTSSLGQREDRETQYF. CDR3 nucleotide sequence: TGTACCAGCAGCTTAGGTCAGCGGGAGGACAGGGAGACCCAGTACTTC.

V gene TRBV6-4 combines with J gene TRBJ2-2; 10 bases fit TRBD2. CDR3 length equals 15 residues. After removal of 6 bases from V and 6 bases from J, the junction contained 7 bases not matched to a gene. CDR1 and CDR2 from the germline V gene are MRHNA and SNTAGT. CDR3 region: CASSPGTSEAGELFF. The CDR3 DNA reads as TGTGCCAGCAGCCCCGGGACTAGCGAGGCCGGGGAGCTGTTTTTT.

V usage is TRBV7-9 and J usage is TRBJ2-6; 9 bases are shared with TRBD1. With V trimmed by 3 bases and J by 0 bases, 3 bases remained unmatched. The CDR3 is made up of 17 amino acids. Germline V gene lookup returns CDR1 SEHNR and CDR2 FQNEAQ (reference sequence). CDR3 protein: CASSLPQGASGANVLTF. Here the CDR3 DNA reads TGTGCCAGCAGCTTGCCACAGGGGGCCTCTGGGGCCAACGTCCTGACTTTC.

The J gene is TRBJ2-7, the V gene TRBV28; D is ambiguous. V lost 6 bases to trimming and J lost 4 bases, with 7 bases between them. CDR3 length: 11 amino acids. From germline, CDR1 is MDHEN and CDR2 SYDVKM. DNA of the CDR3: TGTGCCAGCAGCCGGGTTTACGAGCAGTACTTC. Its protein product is CASSRVYEQYF.